This T cell receptor beta chain emerged from a study of neoadjuvant nivolumab and ipilimumab in lung cancer. About the study: Nivolumab 3 mg/kg was given days 1, 15 and 29, plus ipilimumab 1 mg/kg day 1 in combination.

This CDR3 has 15 residues. With 1 base clipped from V and 1 base from J, the junction kept 1 base outside the gene matches. Germline lookup yields CDR1 SGHTA and CDR2 FQGNSA. This table comes from immunoSEQ multiplex PCR, and its TCRdb copy is limited to in-frame clones, with some not included. The sample shows 10,000 to 15,000 clones, around 70% of them seen only once. Study findings and constraints: Only two of four nivolumab-treated tumors gained richness and clonality by surgery. Blood richness before therapy tracked richness in tumors resected after neoadjuvant therapy. TCR richness and clonality were higher in tumors than adjacent uninvolved lung.

On this clone itself: As yet, its antigen is unknown.

The sequence derives from an adult with non-small cell lung cancer. Sequencing used peripheral blood, obtained after neoadjuvant nivolumab, alone or with ipilimumab, at or shortly before surgery. This sequence joins TRBV7-2 and TRBJ2-7; TRBD2 aligns across 10 bases. The CDR3 coding sequence is TGTGCCAGCAGCTTAGATAGCGGGAGGTCCTACGAGCAGTACTTC. This sequence encodes CASSLDSGRSYEQYF.